Listed below are T cell receptor beta chains from one sample, sequenced in a study of CD8 T cells in ankylosing spondylitis. TCRdb redid the calling of the 5' RACE reads with MiXCR, one entry per CDR3 protein. The data contain about 450,000 distinct CDR3 sequences, roughly a quarter of them singletons. The sample taken for sequencing was blood, either unsorted or a sorted T cell fraction (not recorded which). The source of these receptors is a male donor with ankylosing spondylitis. Both conserved end residues are part of each CDR3. D genes are given only for firm matches. Clone size is not always given. Where it is, it says once, few, many or a class for expanded clones.

CDR3	DNA	D	J	size	V
CASSKSGVAEAFF	TGTGCCAGCAGCAAATCAGGGGTGGCTGAAGCTTTCTTT	NA	TRBJ1-1	NA	TRBV3-1
CSAKSGRAIYEQYF	TGCAGTGCGAAGAGCGGGAGGGCAATCTACGAGCAGTACTTC	TRBD2	TRBJ2-7	many	TRBV20-1
CASSLQGHNSPLHF	TGTGCCAGCAGCTTACAGGGTCATAATTCACCCCTCCACTTT	NA	TRBJ1-6	few	TRBV7-2
CSVAGTFTNTEAFF	TGCAGCGTTGCGGGGACTTTCACGAACACTGAAGCTTTCTTT	NA	TRBJ1-1	few	TRBV29-1
CATSNQGSSPLHF	TGTGCCACCAGCAACCAAGGGTCATCACCCCTCCACTTT	NA	TRBJ1-6	few	TRBV15
CASRPDWSPNEQFF	TGTGCCAGCAGACCCGACTGGAGCCCCAATGAGCAGTTCTTC	NA	TRBJ2-1	NA	TRBV12-3/TRBV12-4
CASFPLGADFGNTEAFF	TGTGCCAGCTTCCCCTTGGGGGCGGATTTTGGTAACACTGAAGCTTTCTTT	NA	TRBJ1-1	NA	TRBV5-5
CASSVETTYNEQFF	TGTGCCAGCAGCGTAGAGACTACCTACAATGAGCAGTTCTTC	NA	TRBJ2-1	few	TRBV9
CASNHVDRSPLHF	TGTGCCAGCAACCATGTGGACCGGTCACCCCTCCACTTT	NA	TRBJ1-6	NA	TRBV11-2
CASSLEGVGTEAFF	TGTGCCAGCAGCTTAGAAGGGGTGGGCACTGAAGCTTTCTTT	NA	TRBJ1-1	many	TRBV11-3
CASSPTSGRNTGELFF	TGCGCCAGCAGCCCGACTAGCGGGAGGAACACCGGGGAGCTGTTTTTT	TRBD2	TRBJ2-2	NA	TRBV5-1
CASSLRYEGSYNEQFF	TGTGCCAGCAGCTTGAGATACGAGGGATCCTACAATGAGCAGTTCTTC	NA	TRBJ2-1	few	TRBV5-5
CSVVNAEAYNEQFF	TGCAGCGTTGTCAACGCCGAGGCCTACAATGAGCAGTTCTTC	NA	TRBJ2-1	NA	TRBV29-1
CASSPRGWYEQYF	TGTGCCAGCAGCCCCAGGGGCTGGTACGAGCAGTACTTC	NA	TRBJ2-7	many	TRBV6-6
CASSPGEWDNQPQHF	TGCGCCAGCAGCCCTGGGGAGTGGGACAATCAGCCCCAGCATTTT	NA	TRBJ1-5	NA	TRBV5-1
CASSYSGGDTEAFF	TGTGCCAGCAGTTACTCTGGGGGTGACACTGAAGCTTTCTTT	NA	TRBJ1-1	few	TRBV6-5
CASSATLASSYNEQFF	TGTGCCAGCAGTGCCACACTAGCGAGCTCCTACAATGAGCAGTTCTTC	TRBD2	TRBJ2-1	NA	TRBV27
CASSPGLVGTDTQYF	TGTGCCAGCAGCCCCGGACTTGTCGGCACAGATACGCAGTATTTT	NA	TRBJ2-3	NA	TRBV7-9
CASSLAAGMATEAFF	TGTGCCAGCAGCTTAGCAGCGGGTATGGCCACTGAAGCTTTCTTT	NA	TRBJ1-1	NA	TRBV11-2
CASSVAGGVGELFF	TGTGCCAGCAGCGTAGCGGGAGGGGTCGGGGAGCTGTTTTTT	TRBD2	TRBJ2-2	few	TRBV9
CSARGLLSSYNEQFF	TGCAGTGCTCGGGGGCTCCTGAGCTCCTACAATGAGCAGTTCTTC	NA	TRBJ2-1	few	TRBV20-1
CAISDGLLGETQYF	TGTGCCATCAGTGATGGACTTCTTGGAGAGACCCAGTACTTC	NA	TRBJ2-5	NA	TRBV10-3
CSAARLAGGPYEQYF	TGCAGTGCTGCCCGACTAGCGGGAGGCCCCTACGAGCAGTACTTC	TRBD2	TRBJ2-7	NA	TRBV20-1
CATEGPTNEKLFF	TGTGCCACCGAGGGGCCAACTAATGAAAAACTGTTTTTT	NA	TRBJ1-4	NA	TRBV11-2
CSARISGTYNEQFF	TGCAGTGCTAGGATTTCGGGGACCTACAATGAGCAGTTCTTC	NA	TRBJ2-1	few	TRBV20-1
CSVVDSGGRGMNTEAFF	TGCAGCGTTGTGGACAGCGGAGGCAGGGGCATGAACACTGAAGCTTTCTTT	NA	TRBJ1-1	NA	TRBV29-1
CASSHRARTHYGYTF	TGTGCCAGCAGCCACCGAGCCCGAACTCACTATGGCTACACCTTC	NA	TRBJ1-2	NA	TRBV7-9
CASSLGSTALNEQFF	TGTGCCAGCAGCTTGGGCAGTACTGCATTAAATGAGCAGTTCTTC	NA	TRBJ2-1	few	TRBV7-2
CASSFTGNYGYTF	TGCGCCAGCAGCTTCACGGGGAATTATGGCTACACCTTC	NA	TRBJ1-2	few	TRBV5-1
CATSRDFETQYF	TGTGCCACCAGCAGAGATTTCGAGACCCAGTACTTC	NA	TRBJ2-5	NA	TRBV15
CASSRTSGANTGELFF	TGTGCCAGCAGCCGCACTAGCGGCGCGAACACCGGGGAGCTGTTTTTT	TRBD2	TRBJ2-2	NA	TRBV7-2
CASSPTGGRSGNTIYF	TGTGCCAGCAGCCCGACAGGGGGCCGTTCTGGAAACACCATATATTTT	TRBD1	TRBJ1-3	few	TRBV4-2
CASSLYVLSAGVSDTQYF	TGCGCCAGCAGCTTGTATGTTTTGTCGGCGGGAGTTTCAGATACGCAGTATTTT	TRBD2	TRBJ2-3	NA	TRBV5-1
CASSQAGATEAFF	TGTGCCAGCAGTCAGGCAGGGGCCACTGAAGCTTTCTTT	NA	TRBJ1-1	NA	TRBV6-1
CSARQSSGNTIYF	TGCAGCGCCCGACAGTCCTCTGGAAACACCATATATTTT	NA	TRBJ1-3	many	TRBV29-1
CSVEWQLAGGGTQYF	TGCAGCGTTGAATGGCAACTAGCGGGAGGGGGTACGCAGTATTTT	TRBD2	TRBJ2-3	NA	TRBV29-1
CASSVVLNTGELFF	TGTGCCAGCAGCGTAGTCCTGAACACCGGGGAGCTGTTTTTT	NA	TRBJ2-2	NA	TRBV9
CSAWTDSEAFF	TGCAGTGCTTGGACGGACTCTGAAGCTTTCTTT	NA	TRBJ1-1	NA	TRBV20-1
CASSSTRGANTEAFF	TGTGCCAGCAGTTCGACCAGGGGGGCGAACACTGAAGCTTTCTTT	TRBD1	TRBJ1-1	few	TRBV12-3/TRBV12-4
CASRPSNWGEQFF	TGTGCCAGCAGGCCTTCGAACTGGGGTGAGCAGTTCTTC	NA	TRBJ2-1	NA	TRBV12-3/TRBV12-4
CASSFQFGTGELFF	TGTGCCAGCAGCTTTCAGTTTGGAACCGGGGAGCTGTTTTTT	NA	TRBJ2-2	NA	TRBV5-8